A single sample gave rise to the 27 T cell receptor beta chains below, sequenced in a study of Graves' ophthalmopathy and Graves' hyperthyroidism. RNA transcripts were the source from which TCR beta CDR3 regions were amplified. An initial RT-PCR round employing HTBI primers preceded a second-round multiplex PCR. In TCRdb, the multiplex PCR reads were re-called with MiXCR into one record per CDR3 protein. The data contain 300,000 or so distinct CDR3 sequences, 15% to 20% of them singletons. The sequencing input was peripheral blood. Source of these receptors: an adult man with Graves' ophthalmopathy.

This clonotype was recorded many times. The CDR3: CASSEVGSYSSYEQYF. The CDR3 DNA is TGTGCCAGCAGTGAAGTCGGCAGTTACAGCTCCTACGAGCAGTACTTC. The chain has TRBV6-1 and TRBJ2-7; D unclear. CDR1 and CDR2 (germline): MNHNS, SASEGT. The CDR3 contains 16 residues. Trimming cost V 1 base and J 0 bases, with 13 bases left between them.

The table lists this clonotype with many counts. The rearrangement uses TRBV7-6 and TRBJ2-2, with a possible D match to TRBD1 (6 bases). The CDR3 sequence is 15 residues long. Germline V gene lookup returns CDR1 SGHVS and CDR2 FNYEAQ. Trimming stripped 4 bases from V and 1 base from J, with 10 bases between. CDR3 DNA: TGTGCCAGCAGCTACGGACAGTTGAACACCGGGGAGCTGTTTTTT. Protein product: CASSYGQLNTGELFF.

The J gene is TRBJ1-1, the V gene TRBV2; D may be TRBD1 (5 bases). Trimming took off 7 bases at V and 2 bases at J, with 11 bases between the two ends. The CDR3 covers 13 residues. Germline V CDR1 and CDR2: SNHLY, FYNNEI. The CDR3 spells CASKSGPNTEAFF. CDR3 in DNA: TGTGCCAGCAAGTCGGGACCTAACACTGAAGCTTTCTTT.

The table lists this clonotype with many counts. J is TRBJ1-3 and V is TRBV28; D remains ambiguous. This CDR3 comprises 14 residues. V dropped 1 base and J dropped 3 bases, with 7 bases sitting between them. Germline V CDR1 and CDR2: MDHEN, SYDVKM. CDR3 DNA: TGTGCCAGCAGTTTATCCCGAGTTGGAAACACCATATATTTT. Translated: CASSLSRVGNTIYF.

The table lists this clonotype with many counts. J is TRBJ1-1 and V is TRBV28; 7 bases fit TRBD1. Germline loops: CDR1 MDHEN, CDR2 SYDVKM. CDR3 length equals 15 residues. J gave up 0 bases and V 8 bases, and 9 bases lay outside the gene matches. In nucleotides, the CDR3 is TGTGCCAGCCTAAACTCACAGGGGATGAACACTGAAGCTTTCTTT. Translating it yields CASLNSQGMNTEAFF.

At least ten counts were recorded for this clonotype. The rearrangement joins TRBV11-2 to TRBJ1-1; 8 nucleotides line up with TRBD1. This CDR3 has 11 amino acids. Germline loops: CDR1 SGHAT, CDR2 FQNNGV. The V segment lost 4 bases and the J segment 10 bases; nucleotides outside the gene matches: 2. CDR3 bases: TGTGCCAGCAGCTACGGACAGGGAGCTTTCTTT. Translated, it gives CASSYGQGAFF.

This sequence joins TRBV12-3 or TRBV12-4 and TRBJ1-5, with D unresolved. The CDR3 has 14 amino acids. Trimming removed 5 bases at V and 3 bases at J, with 11 bases between. The CDR3 spells CASSPSGNNQPQHF. The CDR3 nucleotides are TGTGCCAGCAGTCCCTCTGGTAACAATCAGCCCCAGCATTTT.

This clonotype was observed a few times. At one of its ends the junction is not consistent with the germline gene, which may arise from a read error. This chain connects TRBV18 to TRBJ2-7; 7 bases map to TRBD2. The CDR3 length is 15 residues. Per the germline V gene, CDR1 is KGHSH and CDR2 is LQKENI. DNA of the CDR3: TGTGCCAGCTCCCCACCGGGAGGCCATTCCTACGAGCAGTACTTC. Protein: CASSPPGGHSYEQYF. The variable domain in full, completed from reference TRBV18 and TRBJ2-7, reads NAGVMQNPRHLVRRRGQEARLRCSPMKGHSHVYWYRQLPEEGLKFMVYLQKENIIDESGMPKERFSAEFPKEGPSILRIQQVVRGDSAAYFCASSPPGGHSYEQYFGPGTRLTVT.

This clonotype was seen a handful of times. A single base separates this from a much larger clone, so it may be a read error. The chain couples TRBV30 to TRBJ2-6; D call uncertain. Germline-derived CDR1 and CDR2 are GTSNPN and SVGIG (reference sequence). The CDR3 is made up of 14 amino acids. V was trimmed by 1 base and J by 2 bases, leaving 6 bases between them. In nucleotides, the CDR3 is TGTGCCTGGAGTGGTGTGACTGGGGCCAACGTCCTGACTTTC. Its protein product is CAWSGVTGANVLTF.

This clonotype was seen repeatedly, ten times or more. The chain links TRBV4-3 to TRBJ1-2; 8 bases fit TRBD1. V shed 0 bases and J 8 bases; nucleotides not matched to a gene: 8. Per germline, CDR1 LGHNA and CDR2 YSLEER. The CDR3 loop spans 15 amino acids. In nucleotides, the CDR3 is TGCGCCAGCAGCCAAGATAACGACAGGGGAGGGGGCTACACCTTC. As protein: CASSQDNDRGGGYTF.

CDR3 DNA sequence: TGTGCCATCAGTGAACGGGAAAACTATGTTTACACCTTC. Protein product: CAISERENYVYTF. This chain joins TRBV10-3 and TRBJ1-2; no clear D gene. Germline loops: CDR1 ENHRY, CDR2 SYGVKD. This CDR3 is built from 13 residues. Trimming shortened V by 3 bases and J by 11 bases, and 16 bases separated the two germline ends.

This clonotype was counted many times. The J gene is TRBJ2-5, the V gene TRBV11-2; TRBD2 matches at 13 bases. The CDR3 is 19 residues long. Germline V gene sequence: CDR1 SGHAT, CDR2 FQNNGV. The ends lost 0 bases at V and 2 bases at J; junction bases unmatched: 9. DNA for the CDR3: TGTGCCAGCAGCTTAGATAGTTTGGGACTAGCGGGGAGTCAAGAGACCCAGTACTTC. Translation gives CASSLDSLGLAGSQETQYF.

This clonotype has ten or more counts. This rearrangement joins TRBV6-5 to TRBJ1-5, with 8 bases identical to TRBD1. This CDR3 spans 14 amino acids. Unmatched junction bases numbered 6, after V lost 5 bases and J lost 6 bases. Germline assignment: CDR1 MNHEY and CDR2 SVGAGI. The CDR3 DNA reads TGTGCCAGCAGTACTGGACAGGGAAGTCAGCCCCAGCATTTT. Its protein is CASSTGQGSQPQHF.

This clonotype was seen at least ten times. The rearrangement uses TRBV19 and TRBJ1-5, with 7 bases matching TRBD1. The junction had 8 bases not matched to a gene; V was cut back by 6 bases and J by 3 bases. The CDR3 sequence is 15 residues long. The germline gives CDR1 LNHDA, CDR2 SQIVND (reference sequence). In DNA form, the CDR3 reads TGTGCCAGTAGCCCGGGACAGACGAACAATCAGCCCCAGCATTTT. This sequence encodes CASSPGQTNNQPQHF.

The chain is built from TRBV6-1 and TRBJ1-2; 9 bases are shared with TRBD1. V shed 7 bases, J shed 6 bases, and the junction held 12 bases outside the gene matches. The germline gives CDR1 MNHNS, CDR2 SASEGT. CDR3 length equals 15 residues. The CDR3 nucleotides read TGTGCCAGCACCTACGTACAGGGGGCCTTAGATGGCTACACCTTC. It specifies CASTYVQGALDGYTF.

At least ten counts were recorded for this clonotype. This chain connects TRBV6-5 to TRBJ1-3, with unresolved D. The V and J ends lost 2 bases and 1 base respectively, with 9 bases between them. This CDR3 has 15 amino acids. Per the germline V gene, CDR1 is MNHEY and CDR2 is SVGAGI. CDR3 loop: CASSYVVVSGNTIYF. DNA for the CDR3: TGTGCCAGCAGTTACGTAGTAGTGTCTGGAAACACCATATATTTT.

The chain combines TRBV28 with TRBJ2-5; the D is unclear. Germline CDR1 MDHEN, CDR2 SYDVKM. CDR3 size: 15 residues. V lost 4 bases, J lost 5 bases, and 17 bases lay in between. This CDR3 reads CASSSPGGNWETQYF. For the CDR3, the DNA is TGTGCCAGCAGTTCCCCAGGCGGCAATTGGGAGACCCAGTACTTC.

This clonotype was seen ten or more times. CDR3 DNA sequence: TGTGCCAGCCGACCCTGGTCGTCAGGGACCTACGAGCAGTACTTC. Its translation is CASRPWSSGTYEQYF. V gene TRBV6-1 combines with J gene TRBJ2-7; D may be TRBD1 (5 bases). V was pared by 8 bases and J by 2 bases, with 19 bases between. CDR1 and CDR2 from the germline V gene are MNHNS and SASEGT. CDR3 length: 15 residues.

This clonotype was seen repeatedly, ten times or more. The chain employs TRBV6-2 or TRBV6-3 and TRBJ2-4; 7 bases are a match to TRBD2. The CDR3 is made up of 18 amino acids. Germline loops: CDR1 MNHEY, CDR2 SVGEGT. Germline trimming cut 1 base from V and 3 bases from J; bases unmatched to any gene: 12. This CDR3 reads CASSYFTGGGTVKNIQYF. As DNA, the CDR3 is TGTGCCAGCAGTTACTTTACCGGGGGAGGGACCGTCAAAAACATTCAGTACTTC.

There are many counts of this clonotype. The V call is TRBV7-3, the J call TRBJ2-7; D is unclear. V was trimmed by 5 bases and J by 0 bases, leaving 23 bases between them. The CDR3 extends over 18 amino acids. The germline V gene has CDR1 SGHTA and CDR2 FQGTGA. CDR3 coding DNA: TGTGCCAGCAGCCGTGGAACAAACCTTACCGCTCTCTCCTACGAGCAGTACTTC. This codes for CASSRGTNLTALSYEQYF.

This clonotype came up many times. The genes are TRBV30 and TRBJ1-6; the match to TRBD1 covers 10 bases. Looked up from germline, CDR1 is GTSNPN and CDR2 is SVGIG (reference sequence). The CDR3 runs to 14 residues. Trimming took 2 bases from V and 10 from J; bases not matched to a gene: 5. The CDR3 reads CAWSRRDRGSPLHF. The CDR3 coding sequence is TGTGCCTGGAGTCGCCGGGACAGGGGATCACCCCTCCACTTT.

Many counts were recorded for this clonotype. The rearrangement joins TRBV28 to TRBJ1-5; possibly TRBD1 for D (6 bases). Germline CDR1 and CDR2: MDHEN and SYDVKM. The CDR3 spans 14 residues. Trimming left V 7 bases short and J 2 bases short, with 12 bases between. The CDR3 DNA sequence: TGTGCCAGCAACCGAGGGGGAGGCAATCAGCCCCAGCATTTT. Residues: CASNRGGGNQPQHF.

This clonotype was picked up many times. The chain employs TRBV6-2 or TRBV6-3 and TRBJ2-2; the match to TRBD1 covers 9 bases. The CDR3 is 16 residues long. V dropped 4 bases and J dropped 5; count of bases not matched to a gene: 8. Germline V gene sequence: CDR1 MNHEY, CDR2 SVGEGT. The CDR3: CASSSGTGMSTGELFF. As DNA, the CDR3 is TGTGCCAGCAGTTCCGGGACAGGGATGTCGACCGGGGAGCTGTTTTTT.

This clonotype has at least ten counts. The gene calls are TRBV7-3 and TRBJ2-7, with TRBD2 identical over 7 bases. Germline V lookup: CDR1 SGHTA, CDR2 FQGTGA. Trimming at V came to 1 base and at J to 5 bases, leaving 11 bases not matched to a gene. The CDR3 loop spans 16 amino acids. The CDR3 here is CASSLSGLAALNEQYF. The DNA of the CDR3 is TGTGCCAGCAGCTTAAGTGGTCTAGCGGCTCTCAACGAGCAGTACTTC.

This clonotype was picked up many times. The rearrangement uses TRBV20-1 and TRBJ1-1; D ambiguous. This CDR3 has 15 amino acids. Germline CDR1 DFQATT, CDR2 SNEGSKA (reference sequence). V was clipped by 0 bases and J by 0 bases, with 11 bases between them. DNA for the CDR3: TGCAGTGCTAGAGATCTCCGGGCCATGAACACTGAAGCTTTCTTT. Its protein product is CSARDLRAMNTEAFF.

This clonotype was counted at least ten times. The chain employs TRBV5-1 and TRBJ1-1; maybe TRBD1 (6 bases). CDR3 length equals 17 residues. Germline V gene sequence: CDR1 SGHRS, CDR2 YFSETQ. Trimming stripped 0 bases from V and 4 bases from J, with 19 bases between. The CDR3 region is CASSLGRAGGAGTEAFF. CDR3 DNA sequence: TGCGCCAGCAGCTTGGGTCGTGCCGGGGGCGCGGGCACTGAAGCTTTCTTT.

At least ten counts were recorded for this clonotype. V is TRBV27 and J is TRBJ2-7; D is possibly TRBD1 or TRBD2 (5 bases each). With 2 bases removed from V and 3 bases from J, the gap between germline ends came to 20 bases. The germline gives CDR1 MNHEY, CDR2 SMNVEV (reference sequence). This CDR3 spans 17 amino acids. The CDR3 region is CASSLGGGGPQLYEQYF. CDR3 in DNA: TGTGCCAGCAGTTTAGGGGGTGGCGGTCCTCAACTCTACGAGCAGTACTTC.